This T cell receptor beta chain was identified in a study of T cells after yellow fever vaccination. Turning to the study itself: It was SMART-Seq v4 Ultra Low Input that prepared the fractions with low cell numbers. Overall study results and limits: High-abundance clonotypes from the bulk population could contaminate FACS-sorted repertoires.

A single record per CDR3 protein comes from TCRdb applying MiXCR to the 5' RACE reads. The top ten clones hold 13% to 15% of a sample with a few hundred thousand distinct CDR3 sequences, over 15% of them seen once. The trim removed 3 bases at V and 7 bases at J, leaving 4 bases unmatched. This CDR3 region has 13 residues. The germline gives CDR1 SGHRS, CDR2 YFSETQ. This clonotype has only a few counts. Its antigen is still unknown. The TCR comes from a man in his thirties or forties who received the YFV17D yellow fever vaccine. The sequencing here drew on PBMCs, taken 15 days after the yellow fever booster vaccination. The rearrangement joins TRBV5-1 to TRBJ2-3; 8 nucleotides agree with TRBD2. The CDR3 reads CASSSGTRNTQYF. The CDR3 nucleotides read TGCGCCAGCAGCTCCGGGACTAGGAATACGCAGTATTTT.